The 24 T cell receptor beta chains in this list originate from one sample, sequenced in a study of response to subunit inactivated influenza vaccine listed by TCRdb under 2018. The library was obtained by RT-PCR. Sequencing took place on an Illumina HiSeq 2500. The public reads were reprocessed in TCRdb via fastp at Q25 and MiXCR, keeping in-frame beta chains. When rows share a CDR3 protein, they turn into one entry using the most common DNA and genes. The sample profile shows around 490,000 distinct CDR3 sequences; approximately 7.7% of them were found once. 10% to 15% of the sample is taken by the ten largest. The sample in question was PBMCs from blood, obtained roughly 24 months after vaccination. The receptors shown here come from a man between 50 and 75 years old who received an inactivated influenza vaccine. Donor details come from another sample of the same person, matched by shared clones.

This clonotype was recorded a few times. The V call is TRBV27, the J call TRBJ2-3; D assignment may be TRBD1 or TRBD2 (5 bases each). CDR3 size: 14 residues. V was cut by 3 bases and J by 4 bases, with 11 bases left in between. Germline V CDR1 and CDR2: MNHEY, SMNVEV (reference sequence). CDR3 protein: CASSFLGAPDTQYF. The CDR3 DNA reads as TGTGCCAGCAGTTTTCTCGGGGCCCCAGATACGCAGTATTTT.

The chain uses TRBV28 and TRBJ1-4, with D hard to call. The CDR3 totals 18 residues. Looked up from germline, CDR1 is MDHEN and CDR2 is SYDVKM. V was clipped by 6 bases and J by 5 bases, with 25 bases between them. The CDR3 spells CASRRSGSRTMTNEKLFF. CDR3 coding DNA: TGTGCCAGCAGAAGAAGCGGGAGCCGGACGATGACGAATGAAAAACTGTTTTTT. Supplemented by reference TRBV28 and TRBJ1-4, the full variable domain reads DVKVTQSSRYLVKRTGEKVFLECVQDMDHENMFWYRQDPGLGLRLIYFSYDVKMKEKGDIPEGYSVSREKKERFSLILESASTNQTSMYLCASRRSGSRTMTNEKLFFGSGTQLSVL.

The genes are TRBV5-1 and TRBJ2-1; weak D call: TRBD2 (5 bases). The germline V gene has CDR1 SGHRS and CDR2 YFSETQ. This CDR3 is built from 18 residues. With 4 bases removed from V and 4 bases from J, the gap between germline ends came to 24 bases. CDR3 loop: CASSPMWASRQPYNEQFF. CDR3 bases: TGCGCCAGCAGCCCAATGTGGGCTAGCCGACAACCATACAATGAGCAGTTCTTC.

A few counts support this clonotype. The V call is TRBV15, the J call TRBJ1-6, with 7 bases lining up with TRBD1. CDR3 length: 14 amino acids. V lost 1 base, J lost 7 bases, and 1 base stayed unmatched. Germline V gene lookup returns CDR1 LNHNV and CDR2 YYDKDF (reference sequence). In DNA form, the CDR3 reads TGTGCCACCAGCAGAGTAGGGGGCAATTCACCCCTCCACTTT. Translated, it gives CATSRVGGNSPLHF.

This sequence joins TRBV20-1 and TRBJ2-5; 11 bases map to TRBD2. Germline V CDR1 and CDR2: DFQATT, SNEGSKA (reference sequence). The J segment lost 1 base and the V segment lost 5 bases, leaving 9 bases of the junction unmatched. The CDR3 length is 16 residues. The CDR3 coding sequence is TGCAGTGCTTTTCCGGGACTAGCGGCAGTCCAAGAGACCCAGTACTTC. It encodes CSAFPGLAAVQETQYF.

The chain links TRBV7-9 to TRBJ2-3, with D perhaps matching TRBD1 or TRBD2 (5 bases each). This CDR3 contains 15 residues. The germline gives CDR1 SEHNR, CDR2 FQNEAQ (reference sequence). The V end was cut by 2 bases, the J end by 4 bases, with 13 bases between. The CDR3 region is CASSLMGLAADTQYF. As DNA, the CDR3 is TGTGCCAGCAGCTTAATGGGGCTAGCTGCAGATACGCAGTATTTT. The complete variable domain, with remaining parts taken from reference TRBV7-9 and TRBJ2-3, reads DTGVSQNPRHKITKRGQNVTFRCDPISEHNRLYWYRQTLGQGPEFLTYFQNEAQLEKSRLLSDRFSAERPKGSFSTLEIQRTEQGDSAMYLCASSLMGLAADTQYFGPGTRLTVL.

There are a few counts of this clonotype. The V call is TRBV9, the J call TRBJ1-3; TRBD1 might be the D (5 bases). This CDR3 comprises 16 residues. From germline, CDR1 is SGDLS and CDR2 YYNGEE. V was pared by 0 bases and J by 3 bases, with 13 bases between. CDR3 sequence: CASSVGLGRSGNTIYF. CDR3 in DNA: TGTGCCAGCAGCGTAGGGTTGGGGCGAAGTGGAAACACCATATATTTT.

In its sample, this clonotype was seen many times. The chain links TRBV3-1 to TRBJ2-1; 9 nucleotides agree with TRBD1. This CDR3 is 14 amino acids long. J was trimmed by 7 bases and V by 3 bases; bases with no gene match: 4. CDR1 is LGHDT and CDR2 is YNNKEL in the germline V gene (reference sequence). CDR3 region: CASSHGQGRNEQFF. CDR3 DNA: TGTGCCAGCAGCCATGGACAGGGGCGGAATGAGCAGTTCTTC.

In its sample, this clonotype was seen a few times. Here the CDR3 DNA reads TGTGCCAGCAGCCCTGGCGAGCAGTACTTC. It translates to CASSPGEQYF. The V and J genes are TRBV7-9 and TRBJ2-7; D is unclear. Trimming removed 5 bases from V and 6 bases from J, with 5 bases in between. CDR3 length equals 10 residues. Germline V gives CDR1 SEHNR, CDR2 FQNEAQ (reference sequence).

This clonotype was counted a few times. The rearrangement uses TRBV5-1 and TRBJ2-1; TRBD2 aligns across 7 bases. The length of the CDR3 is 16 residues. From germline, CDR1 is SGHRS and CDR2 YFSETQ. V shed 0 bases, J shed 5 bases, and the junction held 8 bases outside the gene matches. This CDR3 is CASSLALGRSNNEQFF. DNA for the CDR3: TGCGCCAGCAGCTTGGCGCTCGGGAGGAGCAACAATGAGCAGTTCTTC. The full variable domain, completed using reference TRBV5-1 and TRBJ2-1, is KAGVTQTPRYLIKTRGQQVTLSCSPISGHRSVSWYQQTPGQGLQFLFEYFSETQRNKGNFPGRFSGRQFSNSRSEMNVSTLELGDSALYLCASSLALGRSNNEQFFGPGTRLTVL.

As DNA, the CDR3 is TGCAGTGCTAGTCAGGGCGGGAGGGGAGAGACCCAGTACTTC. It codes for CSASQGGRGETQYF. The chain employs TRBV20-1 and TRBJ2-5, with 9 bases that match TRBD2. CDR3 size: 14 residues. V shed 3 bases and J 4 bases; nucleotides not matched to a gene: 6. The germline gives CDR1 DFQATT, CDR2 SNEGSKA (reference sequence).

A few counts support this clonotype. V gene TRBV6-5 combines with J gene TRBJ1-2; 7 bases align to TRBD1. Trimming removed 0 bases from V and 4 bases from J; junction bases left unmatched: 5. This CDR3 has 15 residues. Germline V gives CDR1 MNHEY, CDR2 SVGAGI. CDR3 region: CASSYSKGASYGYTF. The CDR3 DNA reads TGTGCCAGCAGTTACTCGAAGGGGGCATCCTATGGCTACACCTTC.

This clonotype was seen only a few times. The chain carries TRBV15 and TRBJ2-5, with 7 bases that match TRBD2. V lost 5 bases and J lost 5; bases outside the gene matches: 11. This CDR3 region has 15 residues. The germline gives CDR1 LNHNV, CDR2 YYDKDF (reference sequence). The CDR3 DNA reads as TGTGCCACCAGCGGGAGAGGGAGGGGCGCGGAGACCCAGTACTTC. Amino acid sequence: CATSGRGRGAETQYF.

This clonotype turned up a few times. The rearrangement links TRBV7-2 to TRBJ1-1; a weak D match, TRBD1 (6 bases). The V gene's germline CDR1 is SGHTA and CDR2 FQGNSA. Between the trimmed V and J ends, which lost 3 bases and 4 bases, there was a span of 18 bases. The CDR3 spans 16 residues. CDR3 in amino acids: CASSFDGWGGVTEAFF. Here the CDR3 DNA reads TGTGCCAGCAGCTTCGATGGTTGGGGGGGCGTCACTGAAGCTTTCTTT. Based on the CDR3 plus reference TRBV7-2 and TRBJ1-1, the full variable domain is GAGVSQSPSNKVTEKGKDVELRCDPISGHTALYWYRQSLGQGLEFLIYFQGNSAPDKSGLPSDRFSAERTGGSVSTLTIQRTQQEDSAVYLCASSFDGWGGVTEAFFGQGTRLTVV.

The chain carries TRBV28 and TRBJ2-3; D is possibly TRBD1 (5 bases). V was trimmed by 3 bases and J by 6 bases, leaving 16 bases between them. The CDR3 sequence is 15 residues long. The germline V gene has CDR1 MDHEN and CDR2 SYDVKM. CDR3 sequence: CASSLAVSSGDTQYF. The CDR3 DNA follows: TGTGCCAGCAGTTTGGCAGTTTCTTCAGGGGATACGCAGTATTTT.

The J gene is TRBJ2-3, the V gene TRBV7-9, with D perhaps TRBD1 (6 bases). Germline V CDR1 and CDR2: SEHNR, FQNEAQ (reference sequence). The CDR3 loop spans 15 amino acids. V lost 2 bases, J lost 1 base, and 10 bases lay in between. The CDR3 spells CASSLWGPRTDTQYF. The CDR3 nucleotides are TGTGCCAGCAGCTTATGGGGGCCGCGCACAGATACGCAGTATTTT. Using reference TRBV7-9 and TRBJ2-3 for the parts outside the CDR3, the full variable domain is DTGVSQNPRHKITKRGQNVTFRCDPISEHNRLYWYRQTLGQGPEFLTYFQNEAQLEKSRLLSDRFSAERPKGSFSTLEIQRTEQGDSAMYLCASSLWGPRTDTQYFGPGTRLTVL.

This clonotype was detected many times. The chain carries TRBV5-6 and TRBJ2-3; D not certain. Germline assignment: CDR1 SGHDT and CDR2 YYEEEE. V gave up 1 base and J gave up 0 bases, with 9 bases separating them. The CDR3 sequence is 15 residues long. The CDR3 loop reads CASSLIDASTDTQYF. CDR3 coding DNA: TGTGCCAGCAGCTTGATAGACGCAAGCACAGATACGCAGTATTTT.

This clonotype was detected a few times. J is TRBJ2-3 and V is TRBV5-1; possible D gene TRBD2, 5 bases. V shed 0 bases and J shed 2 bases, with 22 bases lying between them. Germline assignment: CDR1 SGHRS and CDR2 YFSETQ. The CDR3 extends over 19 amino acids. In DNA form, the CDR3 reads TGCGCCAGCAGCTTGGCCAACGGGGTCGCGGCCGCCTCCACAGATACGCAGTATTTT. Translating it yields CASSLANGVAAASTDTQYF.

The rearrangement links TRBV2 to TRBJ2-3; 7 bases map to TRBD1. The V gene's germline CDR1 is SNHLY and CDR2 FYNNEI. V was pared by 5 bases and J by 3 bases, with 8 bases of the junction left unmatched. This CDR3 region has 15 residues. This CDR3 is CASSSGQEVTDTQYF. The CDR3 region has the DNA TGTGCCAGCAGTTCCGGACAGGAGGTTACAGATACGCAGTATTTT. Full variable domain (outside the CDR3, taken from reference TRBV2 and TRBJ2-3): EPEVTQTPSHQVTQMGQEVILRCVPISNHLYFYWYRQILGQKVEFLVSFYNNEISEKSEIFDDQFSVERPDGSNFTLKIRSTKLEDSAMYFCASSSGQEVTDTQYFGPGTRLTVL.

This clonotype was recorded at least ten times. The J gene is TRBJ2-4, the V gene TRBV2; D may be TRBD2 (5 bases). Germline loops: CDR1 SNHLY, CDR2 FYNNEI. This CDR3 has 14 residues. V lost 10 bases and J lost 0, with 13 bases in between. The CDR3 sequence: CATRYGIAKNIQYF. The CDR3, as DNA: TGTGCCACCCGGTACGGGATAGCCAAAAACATTCAGTACTTC. The variable domain in full, completed from reference TRBV2 and TRBJ2-4, reads EPEVTQTPSHQVTQMGQEVILRCVPISNHLYFYWYRQILGQKVEFLVSFYNNEISEKSEIFDDQFSVERPDGSNFTLKIRSTKLEDSAMYFCATRYGIAKNIQYFGAGTRLSVL.

This clonotype was counted only a few times. The V call is TRBV3-1, the J call TRBJ2-7, with TRBD2 identical over 7 bases. The CDR3 contains 14 residues. V lost 3 bases to trimming and J lost 2 bases; unmatched junction nucleotides: 4. Germline loops: CDR1 LGHDT, CDR2 YNNKEL (reference sequence). In DNA form, the CDR3 reads TGTGCCAGCAGCCATGGGGGGGGACCCTACGAGCAGTACTTC. Amino acid sequence: CASSHGGGPYEQYF.

This clonotype was recorded at least ten times. The rearrangement links TRBV4-3 to TRBJ2-5; possible D gene TRBD2, 5 bases. The CDR3 runs 15 residues. CDR1 is LGHNA, CDR2 YSLEER, per germline. Trimming removed 0 bases at V and 3 bases at J, with 11 bases between. CDR3 residues: CASSQDLTGEETQYF. DNA for the CDR3: TGCGCCAGCAGCCAAGATCTTACCGGGGAAGAGACCCAGTACTTC.

This clonotype was observed a handful of times. The gene calls are TRBV7-2 and TRBJ2-5, with TRBD2 matching over 9 bases. Losses at the gene ends were 5 bases for V and 5 bases for J; bases not matched to a gene: 6. The germline gives CDR1 SGHTA, CDR2 FQGNSA. This CDR3 region has 14 residues. Here the CDR3 reads CASSPSGRWETQYF. The DNA for the CDR3 is TGTGCCAGCAGCCCCAGCGGGAGGTGGGAGACCCAGTACTTC.

This clonotype has a count of ten or more. The chain uses TRBV7-2 and TRBJ2-3; D may be TRBD1 or TRBD2 (5 bases each). Trimming took 4 bases from V and 4 from J, leaving 12 bases between them. Germline CDR1 is SGHTA and CDR2 is FQGNSA. The CDR3 contains 14 residues. DNA for the CDR3: TGTGCCAGCAGCTCGCCGGGACGCCCAGATACGCAGTATTTT. This translates into CASSSPGRPDTQYF.